These T cell receptor beta chains were read from a single sample in a study of CD8 T cells in Susac syndrome. TCRdb fed the immunoSEQ multiplex PCR reads into MiXCR, producing one record per CDR3 protein. The profile shows roughly 80,000 distinct CDR3 sequences, roughly 94% of them singletons. The sequenced sample was CD8+ T cells from PBMCs. All receptors come from a human donor with Susac syndrome. The CDR3 runs from the conserved cysteine through the conserved F or W. A D gene is named only where the DNA matches it firmly. Clone sizes are given selectively: once, few, many, or a class where the clone is expanded.

V gene,J gene,clone size,D gene,CDR3 DNA,CDR3 protein
TRBV5-6,TRBJ2-2,.,.,TGTGCCAGCAGGGTAAAGACCGGGGAGCTGTTTTTT,CASRVKTGELFF
TRBV20-1,TRBJ1-2,.,.,TGCAGTGCTAGTTTAAGGGGAAACTATGGCTACACCTTC,CSASLRGNYGYTF
TRBV6-5,TRBJ1-1,.,.,TGTGCCAGCAGTTATGAAGTTGAGAGCATGAACACTGAAGCTTTCTTT,CASSYEVESMNTEAFF
TRBV15,TRBJ1-5,.,TRBD1,TGTGCCACCAGCAGATCGGACAGGGGACCCAATCAGCCCCAGCATTTT,CATSRSDRGPNQPQHF
TRBV4-1,TRBJ2-1,.,.,TGCGCCAGCAGCCAAGAAGGAGAGGAGCAGTTCTTC,CASSQEGEEQFF
TRBV7-6,TRBJ2-6,.,.,TGTGCCAGCAGCTTAGTGGCCAGTGGGTTCTCTGGGGCCAACGTCCTGACTTTC,CASSLVASGFSGANVLTF
TRBV4-1,TRBJ1-4,.,TRBD1,TGCGCCAGCAGCCAAGCGATGAGACAGGGTGAAAAACTGTTTTTT,CASSQAMRQGEKLFF
TRBV27,TRBJ2-7,.,TRBD2,TGTGCCAGCAGTCCCCGGTCTAGCGGGGGGAGCGAGCAGTACTTC,CASSPRSSGGSEQYF
TRBV10-2,TRBJ1-2,.,.,TGCGCCAGCAGTGAGAAGGGCAGCGGCTACACCTTC,CASSEKGSGYTF
TRBV6-5,TRBJ2-1,.,TRBD2,TGTGCCAGCAGTTATAAGCGGGGGGGCCGGAATGAGCAGTTCTTC,CASSYKRGGRNEQFF
TRBV6-1,TRBJ2-5,.,.,TGTGCCAGCAGTGAAAGGGCGGCAGGGCAAGAGACCCAGTACTTC,CASSERAAGQETQYF
TRBV10-2,TRBJ2-7,once,.,TGCGCCAGCAGTGTGGTGGGGATAACCTACGAGCAGTACTTC,CASSVVGITYEQYF
TRBV7-8,TRBJ2-7,.,TRBD1,TGTGCCAGCAGGGGGGACAGCAACTACGAGCAGTACTTC,CASRGDSNYEQYF
TRBV9,TRBJ2-1,once,.,TGTGCCAGCAGCGTAGCTTATTTTCTCAATGAGCAGTTCTTC,CASSVAYFLNEQFF
TRBV11-2,TRBJ2-4,.,.,TGTGCCAGCAGCATCCCGGACAGGAGGGACATTCAGTACTTC,CASSIPDRRDIQYF
TRBV5-1,TRBJ2-1,.,TRBD1,TGCGCCAGCAGGGATAGGGACAGGGGGTTTCTGAGCGGCTACAATGAGCAGTTCTTC,CASRDRDRGFLSGYNEQFF
TRBV4-1,TRBJ2-1,.,.,TGCGCCAGCAGCAGGGGCTCCTACAATGAGCAGTTCTTC,CASSRGSYNEQFF
TRBV9,TRBJ2-7,.,.,TGTGCCAGCAGCGTAGGGGATTCCCCCTACGAGCAGTACTTC,CASSVGDSPYEQYF
TRBV28,TRBJ1-3,.,.,TGTGCCAGCAGTCCGCCGGGCTCTGGAAACACCATATATTTT,CASSPPGSGNTIYF
TRBV7-2,TRBJ1-5,.,TRBD1,TGTGCCAGCAGATACAGAGGGGGCTCCGGGCAGCCCCAGCATTTT,CASRYRGGSGQPQHF
TRBV6-1,TRBJ1-5,.,.,TGTGCCAGCCGCCGACAGACTTATAGCAATCAGCCCCAGCATTTT,CASRRQTYSNQPQHF
TRBV9,TRBJ1-3,few,.,TGTGCCAGCTCTGGAAACACCATATATTTT,CASSGNTIYF
TRBV27,TRBJ1-2,.,.,TGTGCCAGCAGTTTATCTGTCAGTACCTCAGCCTATGGCTACACCTTC,CASSLSVSTSAYGYTF
TRBV14,TRBJ2-1,once,TRBD1,TGTGCCAGCAGCCCTAGACAGGGAAGCTTAAATGAGCAGTTCTTC,CASSPRQGSLNEQFF
TRBV11-2,TRBJ2-1,.,TRBD2,TGTGCCAGCAGCCCGGGGGGGCCGTCCTACAATGAGCAGTTCTTC,CASSPGGPSYNEQFF
TRBV7-6,TRBJ2-1,.,.,TGTGCCAGCGGTACGGAGGGGGCCTACAATGAGCAGTTCTTC,CASGTEGAYNEQFF
TRBV9,TRBJ1-4,.,.,TGTGCCAGCAGCGTAGACCCTAATGAAAAACTGTTTTTT,CASSVDPNEKLFF
TRBV20-1,TRBJ2-7,.,TRBD1,TGCAGTGCTAGAGACAGGGACAGGGGGCGATTCGACGAGCAGTACTTC,CSARDRDRGRFDEQYF
TRBV9,TRBJ2-7,.,.,TGTGCCAGCAGCGTGGGGCAGGGAACCTACGAGCAGTACTTC,CASSVGQGTYEQYF
TRBV6-2/TRBV6-3,TRBJ2-7,.,.,TGTGCCATCAGGAGATCCTACGAGCAGTACTTC,CAIRRSYEQYF
TRBV5-1,TRBJ1-4,.,.,TGCGCCAGCAGCTTGGCCGCCAGGGTTGCAGAAAAACTGTTTTTT,CASSLAARVAEKLFF
TRBV30,TRBJ2-2,.,TRBD2,TGTGCCTTCGCATCCGGGACTAGCTACACCGGGGAGCTGTTTTTT,CAFASGTSYTGELFF
TRBV5-4,TRBJ2-2,.,TRBD1,TGTGCCAGCAGTGACAGGGCGAACACCGGGGAGCTGTTTTTT,CASSDRANTGELFF
TRBV7-9,TRBJ2-1,once,.,TGTGCCAGCAGCCGGAACTGGAATGAGCAGTTCTTC,CASSRNWNEQFF
TRBV6-2/TRBV6-3,TRBJ2-3,few,.,TGTGCCAGCAGTGACTTCACAGATACGCAGTATTTT,CASSDFTDTQYF
TRBV5-6,TRBJ2-7,once,.,TGTGCCAGCAGCGCAGGGACACCCTCCTACGAGCAGTACTTC,CASSAGTPSYEQYF
TRBV19,TRBJ2-1,few,TRBD1,TGTGCCAGTAGTTCCGGGACAGGGGGATACAATGAGCAGTTCTTC,CASSSGTGGYNEQFF
TRBV27,TRBJ2-5,.,.,TGTGCCAGCAGTTTTGGGGGGCGGGAGAAAGAGACCCAGTACTTC,CASSFGGREKETQYF
TRBV5-1,TRBJ1-5,.,.,TGCGCCAGCAGCTTTCATCAGCCCCAGCATTTT,CASSFHQPQHF
TRBV7-6,TRBJ2-4,.,.,TGTGCCAGCAGCTTAGATCCAGGGCAGTACATTCAGTACTTC,CASSLDPGQYIQYF
TRBV30,TRBJ2-7,.,.,TGTGCCTGGAGGGACCTGGACAGTTCCTACGAGCAGTACTTC,CAWRDLDSSYEQYF
TRBV18,TRBJ1-6,.,.,TGTGCCAGCTCACCAGACAGTCTGGCCTATAATTCACCCCTCCATTTT,CASSPDSLAYNSPLHF
TRBV7-8,TRBJ2-7,.,TRBD1,TGTGCCAGCAGCTCCCTGGGACAGTCCTACGAGCAGTACTTC,CASSSLGQSYEQYF
TRBV7-9,TRBJ2-1,.,.,TGTGCCAGCATCCCGAGGTCGGGGGAGTCGAATGAGCAGTTCTTC,CASIPRSGESNEQFF
TRBV9,TRBJ2-5,.,TRBD2,TGTGCCAGCAGCAAAGCGGGGGCGCAAGAGACCCAGTACTTC,CASSKAGAQETQYF
TRBV28,TRBJ1-5,.,.,TGTGCCAGCAGTGTGATTGGGACGGACGTATCCGATCAGCCCCAGCATTTT,CASSVIGTDVSDQPQHF
TRBV9,TRBJ1-5,.,.,TGTGCCAGCAGCGTAGGGCCAACGGGGAGCAATCAGCCCCAGCATTTT,CASSVGPTGSNQPQHF
TRBV10-3,TRBJ1-6,.,TRBD1,TGTGCCATCAGTGAGTCGATAATTGACAGGGAAAACTATAATTCACCCCTCCACTTT,CAISESIIDRENYNSPLHF
TRBV9,TRBJ1-2,.,.,TGTGCCAGCAGCCCCCAAGGGTCGGACTATGGCTACACCTTC,CASSPQGSDYGYTF
TRBV14,TRBJ2-7,.,.,TGTGCCAGCAGCCAATACCCCGGGGGCTACGACGAGCAGTACTTC,CASSQYPGGYDEQYF
TRBV4-3,TRBJ2-3,.,.,TGCGCCAGCAGCCAATGGGGGGCTAGCACAGATACGCAGTATTTT,CASSQWGASTDTQYF
TRBV7-9,TRBJ2-1,.,.,TGTGCCAGCAGCTCCCTCCAGGGAATCGGCAATGAGCAGTTCTTC,CASSSLQGIGNEQFF
TRBV14,TRBJ2-1,.,TRBD1,TGTGCCAGCAGCCAAGTGCATCCCGGGACAGGGGGCAATGAGCAGTTCTTC,CASSQVHPGTGGNEQFF
TRBV20-1,TRBJ2-7,once,.,TGCAGTGCTACTAGGGGCTACGAGCAGTACTTC,CSATRGYEQYF
TRBV9,TRBJ2-3,once,.,TGTGCCAGCGGAGCGGAGTTGAAGCCAGATACGCAGTATTTT,CASGAELKPDTQYF
TRBV9,TRBJ2-3,.,.,TGTGCCAGCAGCCCAAGTCTGACGAGGACGAGCACAGATACGCAGTATTTT,CASSPSLTRTSTDTQYF
TRBV7-9,TRBJ2-7,.,.,TGTGCCAGCAGCCCGCAAGGGAACGAGCAGTACTTC,CASSPQGNEQYF